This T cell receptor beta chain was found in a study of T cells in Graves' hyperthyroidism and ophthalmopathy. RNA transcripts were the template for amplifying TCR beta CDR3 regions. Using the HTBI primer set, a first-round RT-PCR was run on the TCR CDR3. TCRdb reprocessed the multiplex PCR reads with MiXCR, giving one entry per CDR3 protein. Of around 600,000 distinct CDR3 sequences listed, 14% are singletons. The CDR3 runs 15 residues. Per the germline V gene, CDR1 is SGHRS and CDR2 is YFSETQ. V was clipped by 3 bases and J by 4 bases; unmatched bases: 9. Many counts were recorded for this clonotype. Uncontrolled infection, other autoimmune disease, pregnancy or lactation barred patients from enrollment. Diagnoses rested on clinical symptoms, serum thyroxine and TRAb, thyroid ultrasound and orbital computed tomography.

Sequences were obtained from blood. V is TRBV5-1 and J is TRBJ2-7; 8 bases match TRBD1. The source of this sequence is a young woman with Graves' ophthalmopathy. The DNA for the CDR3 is TGCGCCAGCAGCTCCGAACCGGGACAGGCTTACGAGCAGTACTTC. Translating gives CASSSEPGQAYEQYF.